Each of the 30 T cell receptor beta chains below was sequenced from the same sample in a study of T cell responses to AZD1222 COVID-19 vaccine. The table came from immunoSEQ multiplex PCR; TCRdb's copy has only in-frame clones and leaves some out. The sample consists of 35,000 to 45,000 clones, roughly 80% of them appearing once. The sequencing used peripheral blood, collected on day 0 of AZD1222 vaccination. These TCRs come from an adult in good health.

This chain uses TRBV10-3 with TRBJ1-4; tentatively, D is TRBD1 (5 bases). This CDR3 contains 13 residues. Germline lookup yields CDR1 ENHRY and CDR2 SYGVKD. V was cut by 10 bases and J by 7 bases, with 16 bases left in between. The CDR3 reads CASRRGVGEKLFF. DNA of the CDR3: TGTGCCAGTCGTCGGGGGGTAGGTGAAAAACTGTTTTTT.

The chain links TRBV4-2 to TRBJ2-7; 8 bases are a match to TRBD1. V shed 5 bases, J shed 3 bases, and the junction held 6 bases outside the gene matches. Germline CDR1 is LGHNA and CDR2 is YNFKEQ. The CDR3 has 14 residues. The CDR3, as DNA: TGTGCCAGCAGCACAGGACAGGGTAGCTACGAGCAGTACTTC. Translating it yields CASSTGQGSYEQYF.

The chain is built from TRBV5-6 and TRBJ2-5, with a tentative D call TRBD1 (6 bases). Deletions cut 2 bases from V and 2 bases from J, with 10 bases between. CDR3 size: 14 residues. Germline loops: CDR1 SGHDT, CDR2 YYEEEE. The CDR3 here is CASSFGQPQETQYF. DNA for the CDR3: TGTGCCAGCAGCTTTGGACAGCCTCAAGAGACCCAGTACTTC.

The chain links TRBV9 to TRBJ1-2, with D uncertain. Germline CDR1 is SGDLS and CDR2 is YYNGEE. The V and J ends lost 4 bases and 5 bases respectively, with 15 bases between them. The CDR3 runs to 14 residues. The CDR3 region is CASSPRVSQYGYTF. The CDR3, as DNA: TGTGCCAGCAGCCCAAGGGTATCCCAATATGGCTACACCTTC.

V usage is TRBV7-9 and J usage is TRBJ1-1, with 9 bases identical to TRBD1. In germline, CDR1 is SEHNR, CDR2 FQNEAQ (reference sequence). This CDR3 comprises 15 residues. V was pared by 4 bases and J by 0 bases, with 3 bases of the junction left unmatched. The CDR3 loop is CASSSRDRVNTEAFF. The CDR3 DNA is TGTGCCAGCAGCTCCCGGGACAGGGTGAACACTGAAGCTTTCTTT.

The CDR3 coding sequence is TGCGCCAGCAGCCTCGACAGGGGTGAGACCCAGTACTTC. The encoded protein is CASSLDRGETQYF. This chain connects TRBV4-1 to TRBJ2-5; TRBD1 agrees at 8 bases. From germline, CDR1 is MGHRA and CDR2 YSYEKL. After removal of 4 bases from V and 5 bases from J, the junction contained 3 bases not matched to a gene. This CDR3 spans 13 amino acids.

J is TRBJ1-3 and V is TRBV29-1; D gene uncertain. The germline gives CDR1 SQVTM, CDR2 ANQGSEA. Trimming left V 3 bases short and J 4 bases short, with 10 bases between. The CDR3 has 13 amino acids. In DNA form, the CDR3 reads TGCAGCGTTGAGGAAGGGCCGGGAAACACCATATATTTT. This gives the protein CSVEEGPGNTIYF.

The J gene is TRBJ1-1, the V gene TRBV6-6, with D possibly matching TRBD1 (5 bases). Germline V gives CDR1 MNHNY, CDR2 SVGAGI (reference sequence). Deletions cut 6 bases from V and 7 bases from J, with 15 bases between. This CDR3 is 13 amino acids long. In DNA form, the CDR3 reads TGTGCCAGCAGGGGAGGGGCTATAGATGAAGCTTTCTTT. Its protein is CASRGGAIDEAFF.

The V gene is TRBV28, the J gene TRBJ2-5; D is ambiguous. The CDR3 is made up of 13 amino acids. The germline V and J ends were trimmed by 4 bases and 0 bases, with 6 bases remaining between them. Germline lookup yields CDR1 MDHEN and CDR2 SYDVKM. CDR3 residues: CASSYLNQETQYF. CDR3 nucleotide sequence: TGTGCCAGCAGTTACTTAAACCAAGAGACCCAGTACTTC.

The chain joins TRBV9 to TRBJ1-1, with a weak D call TRBD1 (5 bases). V lost 3 bases and J 11 bases, leaving 17 bases between the germline ends. Germline V gene data show CDR1 as SGDLS and CDR2 as YYNGEE. The CDR3 totals 13 residues. CDR3 nucleotides: TGTGCCAGCAGCGGGGGACTGCCGGATAGGGCTTTCTTT. It translates to CASSGGLPDRAFF.

The rearrangement joins TRBV5-4 to TRBJ2-2; D may be TRBD2 (5 bases). The CDR3 is made up of 14 amino acids. Germline assignment: CDR1 SGHNT and CDR2 YYREEE (reference sequence). V was clipped by 0 bases and J by 4 bases, with 7 bases between them. The CDR3 DNA reads TGTGCCAGCAGCTTGGAGGGAGTCACCGGGGAGCTGTTTTTT. Amino acid sequence: CASSLEGVTGELFF. Looking up the rest from reference TRBV5-4 and TRBJ2-2 gives the full variable domain: ETGVTQSPTHLIKTRGQQVTLRCSSQSGHNTVSWYQQALGQGPQFIFQYYREEENGRGNFPPRFSGLQFPNYSSELNVNALELDDSALYLCASSLEGVTGELFFGEGSRLTVL.

The V gene is TRBV11-3, the J gene TRBJ1-6; 8 nucleotides match TRBD1. CDR1 and CDR2 (germline): SGHNT, YENEEA. Trimming at V came to 3 bases and at J to 7 bases, leaving 17 bases not matched to a gene. CDR3 length: 19 residues. The CDR3 DNA follows: TGTGCCAGCAGCTTTTCTCTCCCCGGGACAGGCGGACGAAATTCACCCCTCCACTTT. Encoded protein: CASSFSLPGTGGRNSPLHF.

This clone was detected once. The rearrangement uses TRBV18 and TRBJ1-1; TRBD1 might be the D (5 bases). The germline V and J ends were trimmed by 2 bases and 4 bases, with 5 bases remaining between them. Looked up from germline, CDR1 is KGHSH and CDR2 is LQKENI. The CDR3 spans 12 residues. CDR3 amino acids: CASSPGATEAFF. For the CDR3, the DNA is TGTGCCAGCTCACCAGGGGCCACTGAAGCTTTCTTT.

The rearrangement links TRBV6-6 to TRBJ2-2, with 12 bases that match TRBD2. The germline V gene has CDR1 MNHNY and CDR2 SVGAGI (reference sequence). After removal of 4 bases from V and 3 bases from J, the junction contained 3 bases not matched to a gene. CDR3 length: 16 amino acids. CDR3 nucleotide sequence: TGTGCCAGCAGTTCTAGCGGGGGGGCCGACACCGGGGAGCTGTTTTTT. Translation: CASSSSGGADTGELFF.

V is TRBV5-1 and J is TRBJ1-1, with D tentatively TRBD1 (6 bases). This CDR3 comprises 14 residues. The V and J ends lost 4 bases and 0 bases respectively, with 10 bases between them. Germline loops: CDR1 SGHRS, CDR2 YFSETQ. CDR3 DNA sequence: TGCGCCAGCAGCCAGACAGGATTGAACACTGAAGCTTTCTTT. This gives the protein CASSQTGLNTEAFF.

The rearrangement links TRBV19 to TRBJ1-5; D not certain. The V end lost 6 bases, the J end lost 3 bases, and 9 bases lay between the germline ends. CDR3 length equals 13 residues. The V gene's germline CDR1 is LNHDA and CDR2 SQIVND (reference sequence). The CDR3 nucleotides are TGTGCCAGTAGCCTCGGGTTCAATCAGCCCCAGCATTTT. Translated: CASSLGFNQPQHF.

The chain links TRBV28 to TRBJ2-3; the D call may be TRBD1 or TRBD2 (6 bases each). The ends were cut back, 6 bases at V and 4 bases at J, with 14 bases in the middle. CDR1 MDHEN and CDR2 SYDVKM come from the germline V gene. This CDR3 region has 14 residues. In DNA form, the CDR3 reads TGTGCCAGCAGACCTCACGGGGGCGCAGATACGCAGTATTTT. Residues: CASRPHGGADTQYF.

V is TRBV2 and J is TRBJ1-1; D is ambiguous. Germline V lookup: CDR1 SNHLY, CDR2 FYNNEI. Trimming stripped 9 bases from V and 3 bases from J, with 14 bases between. The CDR3 length is 13 residues. CDR3 bases: TGTGCCAGGGCCTTGTCGATGGACACTGAAGCTTTCTTT. It yields the protein CARALSMDTEAFF.

The V and J genes are TRBV7-8 and TRBJ2-1; D tentatively reads TRBD1 or TRBD2 (5 bases each). The V gene's germline CDR1 is SGHVS and CDR2 FQNEAQ. The ends were cut back, 2 bases at V and 8 bases at J, with 16 bases in the middle. This CDR3 has 15 amino acids. The CDR3 here is CASSLTGAIGYEQFF. The CDR3 DNA reads TGTGCCAGCAGCTTAACCGGGGCGATCGGGTATGAGCAGTTCTTC.

The chain recombines TRBV7-8 with TRBJ2-1; D possibly corresponds to TRBD1 (5 bases). Germline CDR1 is SGHVS and CDR2 is FQNEAQ. This CDR3 has 14 residues. Deletions cut 4 bases from V and 2 bases from J, with 9 bases between. For the CDR3, the DNA is TGTGCCAGCAGCTCAGGGCGGACCTACAATGAGCAGTTCTTC. Its translation is CASSSGRTYNEQFF.

CDR3 loop: CASTPGGGIGEQYF. For the CDR3, the DNA is TGTGCCAGCACCCCCGGTGGGGGGATTGGGGAGCAGTACTTC. The rearrangement links TRBV6-5 to TRBJ2-7, with D possibly TRBD2 on 6 matching bases. Germline CDR1 is MNHEY and CDR2 is SVGAGI. V gave up 7 bases and J gave up 7 bases, with 20 bases separating them. The CDR3 contains 14 residues.

This chain uses TRBV18 with TRBJ1-2, with D unclear. This CDR3 has 14 residues. The germline V gene encodes CDR1 KGHSH and CDR2 LQKENI. With 3 bases removed from V and 4 bases from J, the gap between germline ends came to 12 bases. This CDR3 is CASSPPKGSYGYTF. Written as DNA, the CDR3 is TGTGCCAGCTCACCTCCGAAAGGGAGCTATGGCTACACCTTC.

The J gene is TRBJ2-3, the V gene TRBV6-6; D unresolved. Between the trimmed V and J ends, which lost 6 bases and 3 bases, there was a span of 4 bases. CDR1 and CDR2 from the germline V gene are MNHNY and SVGAGI (reference sequence). The CDR3 spans 11 residues. The CDR3 bases are TGTGCCAGCAGACGAACAGATACGCAGTATTTT. Amino acid sequence: CASRRTDTQYF.

The chain links TRBV5-8 to TRBJ1-1; TRBD1 is a possible D gene (5 bases). The V end lost 4 bases, the J end lost 6 bases, and 16 bases lay between the germline ends. This CDR3 is 14 amino acids long. Per the germline V gene, CDR1 is SGHTS and CDR2 is YDEGEE. In nucleotides, the CDR3 is TGTGCCAGCAGCCAGGGAGGTTTCAACGCTGAAGCTTTCTTT. Amino acid sequence: CASSQGGFNAEAFF.

In its sample, this clone was seen once. The V and J genes are TRBV18 and TRBJ2-2; unclear D gene. The length of the CDR3 is 13 residues. Germline V gene data show CDR1 as KGHSH and CDR2 as LQKENI. Trimming left V 3 bases short and J 3 bases short, with 5 bases between. The CDR3 nucleotides are TGTGCCAGCTCACCGGGGTACACCGGGGAGCTGTTTTTT. Translated, it gives CASSPGYTGELFF.

V is TRBV19 and J is TRBJ1-4; D may be TRBD1 (5 bases). The CDR3 has 13 residues. The germline V gene encodes CDR1 LNHDA and CDR2 SQIVND (reference sequence). The ends were cut back, 11 bases at V and 8 bases at J, with 18 bases in the middle. CDR3: CAASGVRGEKLFF. As DNA, the CDR3 is TGTGCCGCGTCCGGGGTAAGGGGAGAAAAACTGTTTTTT.

This clone is medium-sized within its sample. This CDR3 is also generated by other DNA sequences in the sample. V is TRBV5-6 and J is TRBJ2-3, with 8 positions matching TRBD2. Germline values: CDR1 SGHDT, CDR2 YYEEEE. J was trimmed by 1 base and V by 1 base; bases with no gene match: 5. This CDR3 region has 16 residues. The CDR3 DNA sequence: TGTGCCAGCAGCTTGCGCGGGGGGCAGCGCACAGATACGCAGTATTTT. Its translation: CASSLRGGQRTDTQYF.

The V call is TRBV28, the J call TRBJ1-2, with D perhaps TRBD1 (6 bases). Trimming removed 6 bases at V and 2 bases at J, with 10 bases between. This CDR3 comprises 13 residues. Looked up from germline, CDR1 is MDHEN and CDR2 is SYDVKM. The CDR3 coding sequence is TGTGCCAGCAGATCTGGACAGAACTATGGCTACACCTTC. Its protein product is CASRSGQNYGYTF.

This clone was seen just once. V and J are TRBV20-1 and TRBJ1-2; TRBD1 might be the D (6 bases). V was trimmed by 3 bases and J by 4 bases, leaving 12 bases between them. The V gene's germline CDR1 is DFQATT and CDR2 SNEGSKA (reference sequence). The CDR3 totals 13 residues. CDR3 nucleotides: TGCAGTGCTAGTAGGGGGTCGGGCTATGGCTACACCTTC. It is translated as CSASRGSGYGYTF.

The rearrangement uses TRBV11-2 and TRBJ1-6; TRBD1 matches 7 bases. CDR3 length equals 15 residues. CDR1 is SGHAT, CDR2 FQNNGV, per germline. V trimming: 4 bases; J trimming: 5 bases; junction bases outside the gene matches: 5. The DNA for the CDR3 is TGTGCCAGCAGCTCCGGGCAGGGGGATAATTCACCCCTCCACTTT. Protein: CASSSGQGDNSPLHF.